This T cell receptor (beta chain) was sequenced during a study of identical twins' blood T cells (dated by TCRdb to 2012 to 2015). Looking at the study overall: Around 50 million Illumina reads were obtained across some 12 libraries, comprising six alpha-chain and six beta-chain libraries. The study compared TCR alpha and beta chain repertoires of three pairs of monozygous twins using next-generation sequencing to assess genetic influence on repertoire formation.

As regards this clonotype: Its antigen remains unidentified. Base-call qualities are not available, and no considerably larger clone is one nucleotide away.

Library preparation was by 5' RACE. Sequencer: Illumina Genome Analyzer IIx. To prepare the RNA-based TCR cDNA libraries, a previously described protocol was followed, with several modifications. To prevent cross-contamination, sample-specific barcodes were added to both ends of each TCR cDNA library during cDNA synthesis and amplification. In the authors' own workflow: Between about 90,000 and nearly 550,000 clonotypes were identified per individual, with about 2.2 to 3.6 million CDR3-containing reads per library. Reads with improper barcode index combinations were discarded, and clonesets were then built for each library with the MiTCR software. During the assembly of CDR3 clonotypes by MiTCR, low-quality reads were filtered or rescued and PCR and sequencing errors were corrected. Artificial out-of-frame clonotypes were removed by being mapped to in-frame sequences, with one indel in the CDR3 allowed. Similarity of V and J gene usage between donors was measured as Jensen-Shannon divergence divided by mean entropy. TCRdb reran the public reads through fastp at Q25 and MiXCR, keeping productive beta chains. Each entry is one CDR3 protein sequence, shown with its most common DNA and genes. The V and J calls and clone size come from TCRdb's table, not from the authors' own analysis. In this sample the table shows 350,000 to 400,000 distinct CDR3 sequences, 28% of which occur a single time. 6% to 7% of the sample lies in the top ten.

Counted from cysteine to phenylalanine, this CDR3 has 12 amino acids. Only the CDR3 DNA is retained, 36 bases long and in frame from the first base. Trimming removed 6 bases from V and 8 bases from J; the gene matches leave 6 bases unexplained. As encoded in the germline V gene (reference sequence), CDR1 is MNHEY while CDR2 is SMNVEV. Donors were six healthy women forming three monozygous twin pairs. All three twin pairs had been reared together and were thought likely to have met the same infectious agents and vaccines. TCR cDNA libraries were prepared from RNA that had been isolated from peripheral blood mononuclear cells. Beyond this particular receptor, the publication reports: The count of CDR3 clonotypes shared by two donors depended mainly on the product of the two donors' cloneset sizes, and twins did not clearly depart from this trend. V gene usage, even among non-selected out-of-frame TCRbeta clonotypes, was reported to be markedly more similar within twin pairs than between unrelated donors. Environmental influences could not be excluded as an explanation for twin similarity, since twins were reared together. The proposed role of the TCRalpha J segment in MHC recognition during thymic selection was stated to require validation by independent studies. Among the most abundant TCRbeta clonotypes, each donor shared more CDR3 sequences with her twin than with unrelated donors.

Sample: PBMCs. The clonotype was recovered from a woman aged 18 to 55 in good health. The sequence links TRBV27 to TRBJ1-2; TRBD1 agrees with 7 junctional bases. The DNA is TGTGCCAGCAGGACAGGGACATGGGGCTACACCTTC. Its protein reads: CASRTGTWGYTF.